This T cell receptor (beta chain) was sequenced during a study of cytomegalovirus exposure and HLA in healthy donors. Data came from immunoSEQ multiplex PCR; TCRdb stores just in-frame clones and leaves some out. The data contain 150,000 to 200,000 clones, approximately 85% of them singletons. In germline, CDR1 is MNHEY, CDR2 SMNVEV (reference sequence). V lost 5 bases and J lost 4, with 12 bases in between. This CDR3 has 14 amino acids. Sequenced input: PBMCs. The receptor's source is a woman aged 18-29 years in good health and CMV-seronegative. The V and J genes are TRBV27 and TRBJ2-1; the D is unclear. CDR3 amino acids: CASSTHLQYNEQFF. As DNA, the CDR3 is TGTGCCAGCAGTACACATTTACAATACAATGAGCAGTTCTTC.